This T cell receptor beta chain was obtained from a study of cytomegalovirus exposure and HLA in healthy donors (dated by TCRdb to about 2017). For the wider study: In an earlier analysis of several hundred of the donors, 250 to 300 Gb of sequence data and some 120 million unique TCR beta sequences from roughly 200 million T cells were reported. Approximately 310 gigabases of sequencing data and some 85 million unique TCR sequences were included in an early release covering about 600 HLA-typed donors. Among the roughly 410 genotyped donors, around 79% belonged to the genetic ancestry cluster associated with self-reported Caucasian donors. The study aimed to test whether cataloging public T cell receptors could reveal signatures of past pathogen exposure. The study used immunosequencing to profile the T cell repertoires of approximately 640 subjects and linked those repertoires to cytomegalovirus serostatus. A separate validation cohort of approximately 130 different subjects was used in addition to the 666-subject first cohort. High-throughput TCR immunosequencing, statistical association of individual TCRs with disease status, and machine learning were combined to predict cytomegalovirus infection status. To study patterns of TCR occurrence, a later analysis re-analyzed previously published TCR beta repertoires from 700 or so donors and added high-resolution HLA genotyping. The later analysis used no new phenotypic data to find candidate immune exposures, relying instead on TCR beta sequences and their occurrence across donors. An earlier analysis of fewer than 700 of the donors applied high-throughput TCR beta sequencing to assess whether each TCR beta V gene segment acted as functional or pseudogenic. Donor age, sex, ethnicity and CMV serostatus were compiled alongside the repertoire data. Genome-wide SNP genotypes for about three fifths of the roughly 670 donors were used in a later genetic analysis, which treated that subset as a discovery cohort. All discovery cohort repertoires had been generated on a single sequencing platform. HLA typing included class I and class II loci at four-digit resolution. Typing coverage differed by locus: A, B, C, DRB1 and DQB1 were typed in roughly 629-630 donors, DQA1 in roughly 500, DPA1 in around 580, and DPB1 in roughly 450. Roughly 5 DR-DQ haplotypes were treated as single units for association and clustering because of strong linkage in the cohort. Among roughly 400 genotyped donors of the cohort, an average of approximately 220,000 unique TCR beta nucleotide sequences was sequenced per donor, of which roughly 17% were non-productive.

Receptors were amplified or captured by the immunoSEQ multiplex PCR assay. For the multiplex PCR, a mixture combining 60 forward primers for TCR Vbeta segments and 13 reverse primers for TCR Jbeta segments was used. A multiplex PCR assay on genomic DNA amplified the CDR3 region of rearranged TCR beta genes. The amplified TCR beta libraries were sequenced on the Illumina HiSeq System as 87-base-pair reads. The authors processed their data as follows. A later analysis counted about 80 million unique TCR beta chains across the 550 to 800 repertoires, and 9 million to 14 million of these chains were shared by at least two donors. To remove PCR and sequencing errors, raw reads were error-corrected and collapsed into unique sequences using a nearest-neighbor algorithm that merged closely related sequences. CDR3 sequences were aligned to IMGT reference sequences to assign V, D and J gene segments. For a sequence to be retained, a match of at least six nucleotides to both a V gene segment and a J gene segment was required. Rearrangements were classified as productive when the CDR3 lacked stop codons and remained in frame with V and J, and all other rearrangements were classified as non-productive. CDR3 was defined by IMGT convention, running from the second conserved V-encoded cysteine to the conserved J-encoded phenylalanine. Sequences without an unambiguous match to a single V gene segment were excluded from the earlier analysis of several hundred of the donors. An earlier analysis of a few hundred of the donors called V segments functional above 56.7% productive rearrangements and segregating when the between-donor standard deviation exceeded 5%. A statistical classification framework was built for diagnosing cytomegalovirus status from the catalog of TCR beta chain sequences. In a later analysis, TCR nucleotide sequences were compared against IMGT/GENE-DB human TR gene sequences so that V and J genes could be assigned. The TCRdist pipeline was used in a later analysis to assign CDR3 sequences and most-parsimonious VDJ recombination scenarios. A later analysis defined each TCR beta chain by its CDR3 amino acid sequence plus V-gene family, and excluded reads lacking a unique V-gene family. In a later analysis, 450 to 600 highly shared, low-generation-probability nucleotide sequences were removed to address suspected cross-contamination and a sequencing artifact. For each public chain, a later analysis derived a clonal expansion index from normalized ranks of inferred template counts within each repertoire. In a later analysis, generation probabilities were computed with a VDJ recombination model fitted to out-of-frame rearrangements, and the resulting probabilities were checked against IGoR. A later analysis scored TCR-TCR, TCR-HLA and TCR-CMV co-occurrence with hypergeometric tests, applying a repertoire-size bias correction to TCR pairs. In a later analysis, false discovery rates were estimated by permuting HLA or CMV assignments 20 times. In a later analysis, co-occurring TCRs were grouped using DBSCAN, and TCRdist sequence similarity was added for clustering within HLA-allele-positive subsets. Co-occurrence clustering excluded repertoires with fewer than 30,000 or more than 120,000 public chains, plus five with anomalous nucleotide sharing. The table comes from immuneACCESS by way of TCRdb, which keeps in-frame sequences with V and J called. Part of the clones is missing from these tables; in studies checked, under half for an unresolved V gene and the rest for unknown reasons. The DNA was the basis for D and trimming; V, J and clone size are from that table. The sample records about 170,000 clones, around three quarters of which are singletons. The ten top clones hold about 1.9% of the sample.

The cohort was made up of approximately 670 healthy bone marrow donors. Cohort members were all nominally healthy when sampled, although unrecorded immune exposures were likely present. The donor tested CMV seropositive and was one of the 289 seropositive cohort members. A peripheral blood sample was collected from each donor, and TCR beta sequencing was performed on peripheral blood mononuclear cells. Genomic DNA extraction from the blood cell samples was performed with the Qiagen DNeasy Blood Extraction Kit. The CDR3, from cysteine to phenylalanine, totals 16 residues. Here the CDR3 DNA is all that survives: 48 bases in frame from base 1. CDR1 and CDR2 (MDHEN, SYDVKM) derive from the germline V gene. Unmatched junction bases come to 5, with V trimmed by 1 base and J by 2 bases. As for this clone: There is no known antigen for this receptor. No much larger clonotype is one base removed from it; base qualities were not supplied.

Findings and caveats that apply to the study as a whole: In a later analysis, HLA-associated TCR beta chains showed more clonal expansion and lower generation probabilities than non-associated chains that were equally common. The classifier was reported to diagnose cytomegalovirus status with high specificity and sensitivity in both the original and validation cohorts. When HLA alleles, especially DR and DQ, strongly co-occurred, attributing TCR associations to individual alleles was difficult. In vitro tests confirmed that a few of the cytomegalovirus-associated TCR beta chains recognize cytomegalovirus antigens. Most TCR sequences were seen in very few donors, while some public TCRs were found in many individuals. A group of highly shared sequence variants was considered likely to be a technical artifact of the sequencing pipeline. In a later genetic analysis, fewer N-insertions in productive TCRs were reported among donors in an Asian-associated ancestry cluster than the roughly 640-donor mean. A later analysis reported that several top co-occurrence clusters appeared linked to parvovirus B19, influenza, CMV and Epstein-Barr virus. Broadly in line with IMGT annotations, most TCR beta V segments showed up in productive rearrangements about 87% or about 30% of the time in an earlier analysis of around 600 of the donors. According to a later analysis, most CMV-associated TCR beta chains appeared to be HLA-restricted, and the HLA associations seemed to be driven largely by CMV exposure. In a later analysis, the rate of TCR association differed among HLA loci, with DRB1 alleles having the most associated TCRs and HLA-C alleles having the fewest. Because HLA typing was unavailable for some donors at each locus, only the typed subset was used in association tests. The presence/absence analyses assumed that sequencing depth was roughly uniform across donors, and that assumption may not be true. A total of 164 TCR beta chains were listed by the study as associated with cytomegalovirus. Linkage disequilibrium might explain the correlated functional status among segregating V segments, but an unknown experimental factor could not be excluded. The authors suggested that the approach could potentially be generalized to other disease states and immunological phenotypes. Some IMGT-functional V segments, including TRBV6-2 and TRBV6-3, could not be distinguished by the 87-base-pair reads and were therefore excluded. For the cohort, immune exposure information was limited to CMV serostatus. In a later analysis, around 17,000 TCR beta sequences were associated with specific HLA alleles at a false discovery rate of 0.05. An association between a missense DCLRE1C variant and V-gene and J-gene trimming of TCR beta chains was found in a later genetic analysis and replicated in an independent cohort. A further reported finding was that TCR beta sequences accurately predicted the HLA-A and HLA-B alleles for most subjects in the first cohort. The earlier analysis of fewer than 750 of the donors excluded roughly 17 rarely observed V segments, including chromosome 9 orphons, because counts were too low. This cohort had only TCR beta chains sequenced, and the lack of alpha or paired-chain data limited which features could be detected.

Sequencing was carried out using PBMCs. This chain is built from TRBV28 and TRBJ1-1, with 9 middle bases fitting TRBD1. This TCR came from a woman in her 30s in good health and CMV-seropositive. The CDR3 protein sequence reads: CASSLSQGAINTEAFF. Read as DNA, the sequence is TGTGCCAGCAGTTTATCACAGGGGGCTATCAACACTGAAGCTTTCTTT.